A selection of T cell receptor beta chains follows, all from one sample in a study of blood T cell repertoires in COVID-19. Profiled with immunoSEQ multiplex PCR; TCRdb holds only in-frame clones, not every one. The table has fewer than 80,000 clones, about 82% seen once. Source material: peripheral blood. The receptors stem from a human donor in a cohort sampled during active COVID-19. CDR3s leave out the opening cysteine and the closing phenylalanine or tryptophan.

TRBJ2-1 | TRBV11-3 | ASSLPPPWPSYNEQF
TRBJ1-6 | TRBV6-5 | ASSYLRGSPLH
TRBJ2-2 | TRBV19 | ASSPPGNTGELF
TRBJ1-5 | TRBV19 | ASSIRRAGGNQPQH
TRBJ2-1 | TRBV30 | AWSVRLAGGDEQF
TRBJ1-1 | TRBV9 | ASSVEAQNTEAF
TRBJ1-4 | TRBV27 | ASSPGQGAPERQKLF
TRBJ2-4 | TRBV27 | ASSSTDSLKNIQY
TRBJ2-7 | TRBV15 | ATSSSAGAREQY
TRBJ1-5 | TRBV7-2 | ASSAQVGAGQPQH
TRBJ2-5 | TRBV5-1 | ASSSASGTRETQY
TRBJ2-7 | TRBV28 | ASSQRTSGEQY
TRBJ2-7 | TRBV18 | ASSPLQDYEQY
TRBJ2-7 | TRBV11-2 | ASSFLGRGHSYEQY
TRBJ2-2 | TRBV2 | ASRGSTNTGELF
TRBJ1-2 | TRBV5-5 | ASSPEAQAYGYT
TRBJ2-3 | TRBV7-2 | ASSLAIHTDTQY
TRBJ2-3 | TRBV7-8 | ASSLGGGYTDTQY
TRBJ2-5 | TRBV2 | ASRQGQGATLGTQY
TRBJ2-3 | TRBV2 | ASNSGTSTDTQY
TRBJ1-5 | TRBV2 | ASGSDPWTGQPQH
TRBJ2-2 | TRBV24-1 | ATSDPRLGGIGELF
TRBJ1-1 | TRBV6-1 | ASSDRTPGAEAF
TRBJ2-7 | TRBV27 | ASSFRDTSREQY
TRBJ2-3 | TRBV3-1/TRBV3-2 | ASSQGGGGTDTQY